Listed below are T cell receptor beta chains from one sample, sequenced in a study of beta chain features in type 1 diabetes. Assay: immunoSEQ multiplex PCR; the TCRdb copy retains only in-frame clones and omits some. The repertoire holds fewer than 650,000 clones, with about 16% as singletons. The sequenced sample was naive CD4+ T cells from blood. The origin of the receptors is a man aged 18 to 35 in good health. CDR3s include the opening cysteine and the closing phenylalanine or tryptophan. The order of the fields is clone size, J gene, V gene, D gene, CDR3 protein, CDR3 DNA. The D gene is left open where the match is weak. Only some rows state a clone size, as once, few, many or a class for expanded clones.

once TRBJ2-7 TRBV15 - CATSRPPPSHYEQYF TGTGCCACCAGCAGACCGCCCCCCTCCCATTACGAGCAGTACTTC
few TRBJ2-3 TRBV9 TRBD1 CASSVTGGSTDTQYF TGTGCCAGCAGCGTCACAGGGGGTAGCACAGATACGCAGTATTTT
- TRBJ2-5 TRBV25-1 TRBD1 CASSEYTGGETQYF TGTGCCAGCAGTGAATATACAGGGGGAGAGACCCAGTACTTC
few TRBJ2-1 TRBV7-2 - CASRREGSPPSNEQFF TGTGCCAGCAGACGAGAGGGATCCCCGCCGAGTAATGAGCAGTTCTTC
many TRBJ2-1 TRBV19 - CASSIRQNLYNEQFF TGTGCCAGTAGTATACGGCAGAACCTCTACAATGAGCAGTTCTTC
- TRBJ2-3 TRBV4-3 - CASSQDPRESGTDTQYF TGCGCCAGCAGCCAAGATCCAAGGGAGTCTGGAACAGATACGCAGTATTTT
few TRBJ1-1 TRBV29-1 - CSVVSYEAFF TGCAGCGTTGTATCATATGAAGCTTTCTTT
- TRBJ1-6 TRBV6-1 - CASSEVGPNSPLHF TGTGCCAGCAGTGAAGTTGGCCCTAATTCACCCCTCCACTTT
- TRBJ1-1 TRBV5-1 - CASSLDGRENTEAFF TGCGCCAGCAGCTTGGATGGGCGCGAGAACACTGAAGCTTTCTTT
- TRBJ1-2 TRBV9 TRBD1 CASSALGQGGVYGYTF TGTGCCAGCAGCGCTTTGGGACAGGGCGGTGTTTATGGCTACACCTTC
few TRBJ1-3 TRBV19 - CASSQTGWPTDF TGTGCCAGTAGCCAAACAGGTTGGCCCACCGATTTT
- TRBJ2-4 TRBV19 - CASSQTALAKNIQYF TGTGCCAGTAGCCAGACAGCGTTAGCCAAAAACATTCAGTACTTC
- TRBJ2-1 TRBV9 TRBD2 CASSGAPGGEQFF TGTGCCAGCTCCGGCGCCCCGGGGGGAGAGCAGTTCTTC
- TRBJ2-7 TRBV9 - CASSVEGGKIYEQYF TGTGCCAGCAGCGTAGAGGGGGGGAAGATCTACGAGCAGTACTTC
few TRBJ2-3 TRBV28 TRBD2 CASRASGKDTQYF TGTGCCAGCAGGGCTAGCGGGAAGGATACGCAGTATTTT
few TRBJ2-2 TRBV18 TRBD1 CASSPLGQGDTGELFF TGTGCCAGCTCACCGCTGGGACAGGGAGACACCGGGGAGCTGTTTTTT
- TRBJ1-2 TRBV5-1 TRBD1 CASSLSQGDYGYTF TGCGCCAGCAGCTTGTCGCAGGGGGACTATGGCTACACCTTC
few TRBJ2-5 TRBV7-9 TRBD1 CASSLANLQGQETQYF TGTGCCAGCAGCTTAGCGAACTTACAGGGGCAAGAGACCCAGTACTTC
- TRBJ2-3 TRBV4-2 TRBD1 CASSHKGQGGATDTQYF TGTGCCAGCAGCCACAAGGGACAGGGGGGTGCAACAGATACGCAGTATTTT
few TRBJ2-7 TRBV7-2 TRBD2 CASSSRGGLTSYEQYF TGTGCCAGCAGCAGCCGGGGGGGACTAACATCCTACGAGCAGTACTTC